A single T cell receptor (beta chain) is shown here with its context. The table came from immunoSEQ multiplex PCR; TCRdb's copy has only in-frame clones and leaves some out. The data contain 150,000 to 200,000 clones, over 75% of them seen just once; the ten biggest clones take up more than 3%. The sample originates from a study of blood T cell repertoires in COVID-19. Study as a whole: T cells, B-cell-depleted T cells, or PBMCs supplied cDNA or gDNA.

There are 15 residues in the CDR3. Germline V gene lookup returns CDR1 MDHEN and CDR2 SYDVKM. Losses at the gene ends were 5 bases for V and 0 bases for J; bases not matched to a gene: 3. The sequence was obtained from a man in his 60s with acute or convalescent COVID-19. This rearrangement joins TRBV28 to TRBJ2-1; 8 bases match TRBD2. Sequencing used peripheral blood. The CDR3 loop is CASSIAGFSYNEQFF. CDR3 DNA: TGTGCCAGCAGTATAGCGGGATTCTCCTACAATGAGCAGTTCTTC.